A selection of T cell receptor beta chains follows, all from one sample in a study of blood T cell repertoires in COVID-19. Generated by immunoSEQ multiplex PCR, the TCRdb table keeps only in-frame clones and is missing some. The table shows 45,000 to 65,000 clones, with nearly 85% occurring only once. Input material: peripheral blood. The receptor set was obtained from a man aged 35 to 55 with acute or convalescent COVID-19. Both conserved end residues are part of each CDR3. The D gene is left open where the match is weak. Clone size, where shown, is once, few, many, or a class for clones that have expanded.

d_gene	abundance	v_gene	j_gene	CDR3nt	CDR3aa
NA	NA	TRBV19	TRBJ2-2	TGTGCCAGTAGTATAGATGCGGCATCCGCCGGGGAGCTGTTTTTT	CASSIDAASAGELFF
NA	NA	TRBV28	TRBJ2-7	TGTGCCAGCAGCACCCCTACGGAGGAGCAGTACTTC	CASSTPTEEQYF
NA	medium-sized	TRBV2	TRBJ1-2	TGTGCCAGCAGTGTCCTGGACAGCTATGGCTACACCTTC	CASSVLDSYGYTF
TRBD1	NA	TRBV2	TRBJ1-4	TGTGCCAGCAGGCACCAGGACAGGGGGTCCTCAACTAATGAAAAACTGTTTTTT	CASRHQDRGSSTNEKLFF
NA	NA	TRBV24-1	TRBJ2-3	TGTGCCACCAGTGATTTGCAGGGGAGAGATACGCAGTATTTT	CATSDLQGRDTQYF
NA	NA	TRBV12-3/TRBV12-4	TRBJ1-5	TGTGCCAGCAGTTTAGAGAGGGATCAGCCCCAGCATTTT	CASSLERDQPQHF
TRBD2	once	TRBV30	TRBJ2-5	TGTGCCTGGAGTTGGCGCGGGGGGGCGGGAGAGACCCAGTACTTC	CAWSWRGGAGETQYF
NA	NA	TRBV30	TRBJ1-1	TGTGCCTGGTTTGGACAGAGGAACACTGAAGCTTTCTTT	CAWFGQRNTEAFF
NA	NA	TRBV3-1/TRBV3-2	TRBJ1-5	TGTGCCAGCAGGGGGGGTCTCGAGGGGCAGCCCCAGCATTTT	CASRGGLEGQPQHF
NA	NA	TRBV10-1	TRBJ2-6	TGCGCCAGCATAAACTCTGGGGCCAACGTCCTGACTTTC	CASINSGANVLTF
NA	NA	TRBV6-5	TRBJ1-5	TGTGCCAGCAGTTACGGGCTCCATTTGCCCCAGCATTTT	CASSYGLHLPQHF
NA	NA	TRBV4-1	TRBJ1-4	TGCGCCAGCAGCCAAGGACAGTCCAAGGAAAAACTGTTTTTT	CASSQGQSKEKLFF
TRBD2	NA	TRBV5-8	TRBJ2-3	TGTGCCAGCAAGGGCGGGAGAGCCCCGGGTACGCAGTATTTT	CASKGGRAPGTQYF
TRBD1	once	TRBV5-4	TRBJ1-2	TGTGCCAGCAGCTTTGGCCCGGACAGGGGAAGCGGCTACACCTTC	CASSFGPDRGSGYTF
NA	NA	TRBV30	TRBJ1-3	TGTGCCTGGAGCGGCAGGATCTCTGGAAACACCATATATTTT	CAWSGRISGNTIYF
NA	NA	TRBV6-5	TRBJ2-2	TGTGCCAGCAGTTTTTTTACAGGATCCACCGGGGAGCTGTTTTTT	CASSFFTGSTGELFF
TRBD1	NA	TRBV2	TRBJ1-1	TGTGCCAGCAGTGGATCAGGGGGCCACACTGAAGCTTTCTTT	CASSGSGGHTEAFF
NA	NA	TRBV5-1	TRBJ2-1	TGCGCCAGCAGCCCCACAGGAAACTCCTACAATGAGCAGTTCTTC	CASSPTGNSYNEQFF
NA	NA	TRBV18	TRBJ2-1	TGTGCCAGCTCACCACGCGGGCAGGCGGGAGAGCAGTTCTTC	CASSPRGQAGEQFF
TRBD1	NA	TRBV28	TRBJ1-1	TGTGCCAGCAGATCTAGGACAGGGGAAGCTTTCTTT	CASRSRTGEAFF
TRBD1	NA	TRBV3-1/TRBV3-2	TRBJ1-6	TGTGCCAGCAGCACCGGGACAGGGAGGTCACCCCTCCACTTT	CASSTGTGRSPLHF
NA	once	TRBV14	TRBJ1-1	TGTGCCAGCAGCCGCCTAGGAGCAATTGAAGCTTTCTTT	CASSRLGAIEAFF
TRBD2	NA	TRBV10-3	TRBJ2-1	TGTGCCATCAGTGGGACTAGCGGGAGGGAGGTATACAATGAGCAGTTCTTC	CAISGTSGREVYNEQFF
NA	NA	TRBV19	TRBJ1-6	TGTGCCAGTAGTATAGATGTCAGAGGACCCCTCCACTTT	CASSIDVRGPLHF
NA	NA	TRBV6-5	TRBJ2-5	TGTGCCAGCAGCTGGGGAGGTAGCCAAGAGACCCAGTACTTC	CASSWGGSQETQYF
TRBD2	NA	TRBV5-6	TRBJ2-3	TGTGCCAGCAGCTCGGTACTAGCGGGAGAGGATACGCAGTATTTT	CASSSVLAGEDTQYF
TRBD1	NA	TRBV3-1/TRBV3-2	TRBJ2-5	TGTGCCAGCAGCCAAGCGGGACAGGGGGTCGAGACCCAGTACTTC	CASSQAGQGVETQYF
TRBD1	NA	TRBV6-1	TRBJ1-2	TGTGCCAGCAGTGAATTCGGGACAGCTCTTAACTATGGCTACACCTTC	CASSEFGTALNYGYTF
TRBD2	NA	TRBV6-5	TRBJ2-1	TGTGCCAGCAGACCCGGGACTAGCGGCACAGTCGAGCAGTTCTTC	CASRPGTSGTVEQFF
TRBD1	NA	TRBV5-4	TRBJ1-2	TGTGCCAGCAGCTCACCCAGGACAGGGAGGTCGGATGGCTACACCTTC	CASSSPRTGRSDGYTF
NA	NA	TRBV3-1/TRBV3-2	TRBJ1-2	TGTGCCAGCAGCCAAGGATGGGCCGGGATCTATGGCTACACCTTC	CASSQGWAGIYGYTF
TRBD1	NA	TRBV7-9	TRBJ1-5	TGTGCCAGCAGAGGGCCCGGGACAGAAAATCAGCCCCAGCATTTT	CASRGPGTENQPQHF
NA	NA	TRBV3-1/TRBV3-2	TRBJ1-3	TGTGCCAGCAGCCAAGCCACCAGGGGCTCTGGAAACACCATATATTTT	CASSQATRGSGNTIYF
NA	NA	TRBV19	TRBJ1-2	TGTGCCAGTAGTATAGGTCAGGGAGGCTACACCTTC	CASSIGQGGYTF
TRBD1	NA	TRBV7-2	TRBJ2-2	TGTGCCAGCAGCTCCCGCACCGGGACAGGGAAAACCGGGGAGCTGTTTTTT	CASSSRTGTGKTGELFF
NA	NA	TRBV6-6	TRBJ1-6	TGTGCCAGCAGTTACTCACAGGGCTATAATTCACCCCTCCACTTT	CASSYSQGYNSPLHF
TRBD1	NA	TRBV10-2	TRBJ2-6	TGCGCCAGCAGTGGGGACAGGGGGCGCTCCGGGGCCAACGTCCTGACTTTC	CASSGDRGRSGANVLTF
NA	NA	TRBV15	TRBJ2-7	TGTGCCACCAGCCGCAAGATCGGCAGGGTTAGCGAGCAGTACTTC	CATSRKIGRVSEQYF
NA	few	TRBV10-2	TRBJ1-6	TGCGCCAGCGAAGCACAGGGTGGATCACCCCTCCACTTT	CASEAQGGSPLHF
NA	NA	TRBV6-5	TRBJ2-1	TGTGCCAGCAGTTTAACGGGGGTGTCCTACAATGAGCAGTTCTTC	CASSLTGVSYNEQFF